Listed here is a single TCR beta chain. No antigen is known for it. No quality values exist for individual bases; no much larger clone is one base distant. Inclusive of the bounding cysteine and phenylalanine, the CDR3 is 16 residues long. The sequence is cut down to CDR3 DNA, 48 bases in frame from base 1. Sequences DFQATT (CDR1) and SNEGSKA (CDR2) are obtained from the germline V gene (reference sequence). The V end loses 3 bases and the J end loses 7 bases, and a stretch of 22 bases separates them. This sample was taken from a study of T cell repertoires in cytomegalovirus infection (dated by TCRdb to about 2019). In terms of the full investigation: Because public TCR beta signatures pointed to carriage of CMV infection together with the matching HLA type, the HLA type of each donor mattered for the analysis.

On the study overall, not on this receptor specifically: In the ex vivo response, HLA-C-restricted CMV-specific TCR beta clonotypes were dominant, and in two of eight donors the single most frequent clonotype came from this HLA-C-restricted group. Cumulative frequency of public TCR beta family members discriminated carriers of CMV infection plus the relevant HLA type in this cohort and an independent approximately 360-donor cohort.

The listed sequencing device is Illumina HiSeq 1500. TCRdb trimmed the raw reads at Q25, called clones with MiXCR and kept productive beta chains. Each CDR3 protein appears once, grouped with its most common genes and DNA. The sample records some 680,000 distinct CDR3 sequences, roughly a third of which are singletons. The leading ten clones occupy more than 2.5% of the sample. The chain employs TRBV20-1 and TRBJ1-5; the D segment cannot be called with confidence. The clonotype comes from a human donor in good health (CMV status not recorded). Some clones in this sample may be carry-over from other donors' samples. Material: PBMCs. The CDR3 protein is CSARDALGVLRQPQHF. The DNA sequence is TGCAGTGCTAGGGATGCCCTGGGCGTCCTCAGGCAGCCCCAGCATTTT.